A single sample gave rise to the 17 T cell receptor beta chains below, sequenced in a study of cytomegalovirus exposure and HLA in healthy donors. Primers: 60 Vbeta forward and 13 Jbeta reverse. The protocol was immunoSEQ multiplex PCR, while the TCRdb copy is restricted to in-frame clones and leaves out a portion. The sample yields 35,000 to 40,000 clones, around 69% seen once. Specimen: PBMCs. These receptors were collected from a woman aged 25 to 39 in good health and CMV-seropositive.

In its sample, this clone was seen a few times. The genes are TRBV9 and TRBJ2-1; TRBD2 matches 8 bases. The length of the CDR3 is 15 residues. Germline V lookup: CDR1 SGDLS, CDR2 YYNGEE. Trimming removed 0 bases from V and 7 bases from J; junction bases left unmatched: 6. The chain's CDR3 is CASSVGIAGINEQFF. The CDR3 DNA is TGTGCCAGCAGCGTAGGTATAGCGGGAATAAATGAGCAGTTCTTC. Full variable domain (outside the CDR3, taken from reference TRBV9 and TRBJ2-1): DSGVTQTPKHLITATGQRVTLRCSPRSGDLSVYWYQQSLDQGLQFLIQYYNGEERAKGNILERFSAQQFPDLHSELNLSSLELGDSALYFCASSVGIAGINEQFFGPGTRLTVL.

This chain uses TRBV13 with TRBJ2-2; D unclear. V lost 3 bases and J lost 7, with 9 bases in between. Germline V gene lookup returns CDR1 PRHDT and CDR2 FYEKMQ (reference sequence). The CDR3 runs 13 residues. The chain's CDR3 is CASSFVRHGELFF. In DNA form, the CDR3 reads TGTGCCAGCAGCTTTGTGCGACACGGGGAGCTGTTTTTT.

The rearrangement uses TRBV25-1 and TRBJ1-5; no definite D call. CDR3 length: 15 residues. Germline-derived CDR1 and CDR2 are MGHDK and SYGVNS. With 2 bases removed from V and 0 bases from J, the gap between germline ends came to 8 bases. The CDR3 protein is CASSESTHSNQPQHF. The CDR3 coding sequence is TGTGCCAGCAGTGAAAGCACTCATAGCAATCAGCCCCAGCATTTT.

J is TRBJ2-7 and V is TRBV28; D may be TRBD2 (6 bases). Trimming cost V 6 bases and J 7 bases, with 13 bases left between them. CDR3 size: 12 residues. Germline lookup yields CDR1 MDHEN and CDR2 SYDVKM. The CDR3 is CASRGGIGEQYF. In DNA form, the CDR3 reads TGTGCCAGCAGAGGAGGGATTGGGGAGCAGTACTTC.

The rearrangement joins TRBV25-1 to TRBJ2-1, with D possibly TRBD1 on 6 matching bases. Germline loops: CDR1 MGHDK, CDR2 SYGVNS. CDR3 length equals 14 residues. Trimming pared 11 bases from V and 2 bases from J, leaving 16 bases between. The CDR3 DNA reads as TGTGCCGTAGCTGATCAGGGGCCCTACAATGAGCAGTTCTTC. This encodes CAVADQGPYNEQFF.

In nucleotides, the CDR3 is TGTGCCAGCAGCTTGGCCCTCTCAAGTCAGGGTAATGAAAAACTGTTTTTT. It yields the protein CASSLALSSQGNEKLFF. The chain joins TRBV5-4 to TRBJ1-4, with a possible D match to TRBD1 (5 bases). Germline V CDR1 and CDR2: SGHNT, YYREEE (reference sequence). The CDR3 sequence is 17 residues long. Trimming pared 0 bases from V and 4 bases from J, leaving 16 bases between.

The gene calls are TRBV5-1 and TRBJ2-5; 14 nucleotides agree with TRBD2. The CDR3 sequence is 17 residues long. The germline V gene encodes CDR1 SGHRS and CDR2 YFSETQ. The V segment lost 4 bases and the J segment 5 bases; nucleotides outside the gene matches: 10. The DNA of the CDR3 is TGCGCCAGCAGCCTCTCGGGACTAGCGGGAGTAGGGGAGACCCAGTACTTC. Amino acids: CASSLSGLAGVGETQYF.

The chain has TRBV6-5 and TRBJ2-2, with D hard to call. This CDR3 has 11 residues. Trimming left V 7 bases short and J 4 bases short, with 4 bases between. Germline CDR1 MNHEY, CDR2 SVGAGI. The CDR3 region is CASTSTGELFF. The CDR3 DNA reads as TGTGCCAGCACGTCCACCGGGGAGCTGTTTTTT.

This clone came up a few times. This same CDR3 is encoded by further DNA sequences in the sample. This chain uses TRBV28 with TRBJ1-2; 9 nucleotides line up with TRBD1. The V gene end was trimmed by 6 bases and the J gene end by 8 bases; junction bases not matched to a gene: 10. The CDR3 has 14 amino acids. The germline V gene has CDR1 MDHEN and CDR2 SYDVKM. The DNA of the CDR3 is TGTGCCAGCAGCCGGGGACAGGGAAGGGACGGCTACACCTTC. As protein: CASSRGQGRDGYTF.

The CDR3 here is CAWMGRRNTEAFF. In nucleotides, the CDR3 is TGTGCCTGGATGGGGCGAAGAAACACTGAAGCTTTCTTT. The gene calls are TRBV30 and TRBJ1-1; D may be TRBD1 (5 bases). Trimming left V 4 bases short and J 2 bases short, with 11 bases between. Germline CDR1 reads GTSNPN; CDR2 reads SVGIG (reference sequence). CDR3 length equals 13 residues.

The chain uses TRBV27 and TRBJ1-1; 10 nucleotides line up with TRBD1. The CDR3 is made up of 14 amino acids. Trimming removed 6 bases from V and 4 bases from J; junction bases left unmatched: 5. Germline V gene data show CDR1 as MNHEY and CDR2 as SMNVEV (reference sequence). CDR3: CASRAGQGFTEAFF. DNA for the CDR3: TGTGCCAGCAGGGCGGGACAGGGGTTCACTGAAGCTTTCTTT.

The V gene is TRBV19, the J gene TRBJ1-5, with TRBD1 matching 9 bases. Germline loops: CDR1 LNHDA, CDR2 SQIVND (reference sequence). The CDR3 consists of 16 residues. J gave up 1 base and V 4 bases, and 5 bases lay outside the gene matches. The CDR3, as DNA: TGTGCCAGTAGTACAAGACAGGGGGTCAGCAATCAGCCCCAGCATTTT. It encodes CASSTRQGVSNQPQHF.

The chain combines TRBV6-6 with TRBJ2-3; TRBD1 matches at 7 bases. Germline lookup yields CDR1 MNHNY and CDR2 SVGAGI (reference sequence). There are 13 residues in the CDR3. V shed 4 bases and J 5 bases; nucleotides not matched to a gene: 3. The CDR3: CASSWTGGDTQYF. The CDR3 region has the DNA TGTGCCAGCAGTTGGACAGGAGGAGATACGCAGTATTTT.

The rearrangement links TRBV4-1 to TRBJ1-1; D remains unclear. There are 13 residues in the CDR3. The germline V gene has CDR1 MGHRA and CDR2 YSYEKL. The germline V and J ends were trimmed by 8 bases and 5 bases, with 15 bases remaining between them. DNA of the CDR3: TGCGCCAGCTCCCGGAGGGTAGGAACTGAAGCTTTCTTT. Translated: CASSRRVGTEAFF.

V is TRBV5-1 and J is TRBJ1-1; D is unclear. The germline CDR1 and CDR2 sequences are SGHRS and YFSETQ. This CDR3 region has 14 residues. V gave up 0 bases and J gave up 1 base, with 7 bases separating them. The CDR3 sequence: CASSLGSWNTEAFF. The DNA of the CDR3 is TGCGCCAGCAGCTTGGGGAGCTGGAACACTGAAGCTTTCTTT.

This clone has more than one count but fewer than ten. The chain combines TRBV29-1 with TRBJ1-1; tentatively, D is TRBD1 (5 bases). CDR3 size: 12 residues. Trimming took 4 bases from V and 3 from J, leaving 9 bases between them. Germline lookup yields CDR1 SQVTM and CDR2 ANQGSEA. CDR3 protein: CSVVQGYTEAFF. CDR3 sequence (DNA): TGCAGCGTTGTTCAGGGTTACACTGAAGCTTTCTTT.

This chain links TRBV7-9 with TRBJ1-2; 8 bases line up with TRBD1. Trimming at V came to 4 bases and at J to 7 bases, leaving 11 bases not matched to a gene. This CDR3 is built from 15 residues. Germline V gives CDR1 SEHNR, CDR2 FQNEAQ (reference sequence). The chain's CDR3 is CASSSDAGGTVGYTF. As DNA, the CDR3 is TGTGCCAGCAGCTCAGACGCAGGGGGCACTGTTGGCTACACCTTC. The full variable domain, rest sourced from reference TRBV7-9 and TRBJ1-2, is DTGVSQNPRHKITKRGQNVTFRCDPISEHNRLYWYRQTLGQGPEFLTYFQNEAQLEKSRLLSDRFSAERPKGSFSTLEIQRTEQGDSAMYLCASSSDAGGTVGYTFGSGTRLTVV.